This TCR beta chain emerged from a study of blood T cells in healthy people across ages. It was with a sample-barcoded 5' primer and a J-beta primer mix that a second PCR of about 6 to 12 cycles was run. MiXCR, run by TCRdb on the 5' RACE reads, gives a single entry per CDR3 protein. Altogether under 1 million distinct CDR3 sequences are present, 44% being singletons, with the ten largest covering roughly a fifth. The study, taken as a whole, reports: Diversity estimated from one million T cells was considered an underestimate. Aged donors had fewer naive CD4+ cells and lower diversity than long-lived donors.

This clonotype was seen more than once but under ten times. The antigen is undetermined. The ends were cut back, 2 bases at V and 4 bases at J, with 14 bases in the middle. The CDR3 is 15 amino acids. CDR1 is MNHEY and CDR2 is SVGAGI in the germline V gene. The TCR sequence derives from a man in his 60s in good health. Sequenced input: blood. V is TRBV6-5 and J is TRBJ1-2; D unresolved. In nucleotides, the CDR3 is TGTGCCAGCAGTTACGAGAGATCCCTGGCCTATGGCTACACCTTC. Translating it yields CASSYERSLAYGYTF.